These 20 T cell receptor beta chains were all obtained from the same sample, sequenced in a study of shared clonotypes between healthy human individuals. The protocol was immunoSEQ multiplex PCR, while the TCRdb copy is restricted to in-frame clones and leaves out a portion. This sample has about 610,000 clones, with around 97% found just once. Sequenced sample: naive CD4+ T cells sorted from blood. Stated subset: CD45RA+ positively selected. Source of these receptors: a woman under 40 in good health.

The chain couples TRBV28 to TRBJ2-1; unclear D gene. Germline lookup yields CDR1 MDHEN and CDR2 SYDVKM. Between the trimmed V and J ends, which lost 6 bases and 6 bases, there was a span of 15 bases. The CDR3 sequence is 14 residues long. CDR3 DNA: TGTGCCAGCAGCCGGACCACGCTAGGCAATGAGCAGTTCTTC. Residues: CASSRTTLGNEQFF.

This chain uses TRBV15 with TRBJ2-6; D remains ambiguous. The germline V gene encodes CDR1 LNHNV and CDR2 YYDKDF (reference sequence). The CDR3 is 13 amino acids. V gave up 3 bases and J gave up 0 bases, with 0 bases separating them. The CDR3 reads CATSSSGANVLTF. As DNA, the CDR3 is TGTGCCACCAGCAGCTCTGGGGCCAACGTCCTGACTTTC.

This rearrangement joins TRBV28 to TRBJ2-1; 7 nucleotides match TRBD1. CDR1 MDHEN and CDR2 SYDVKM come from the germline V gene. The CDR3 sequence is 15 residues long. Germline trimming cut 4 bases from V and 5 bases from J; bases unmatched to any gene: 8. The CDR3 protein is CASSSYLGQHNEQFF. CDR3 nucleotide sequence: TGTGCCAGCAGTTCTTACTTGGGACAGCACAATGAGCAGTTCTTC.

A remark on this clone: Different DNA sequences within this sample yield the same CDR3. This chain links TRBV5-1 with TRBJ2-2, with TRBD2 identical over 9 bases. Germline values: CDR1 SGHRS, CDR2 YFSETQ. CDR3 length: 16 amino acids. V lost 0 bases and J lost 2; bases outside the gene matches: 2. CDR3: CASSLAAGGNTGELFF. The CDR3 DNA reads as TGCGCCAGCAGCTTGGCAGCGGGAGGAAACACCGGGGAGCTGTTTTTT.

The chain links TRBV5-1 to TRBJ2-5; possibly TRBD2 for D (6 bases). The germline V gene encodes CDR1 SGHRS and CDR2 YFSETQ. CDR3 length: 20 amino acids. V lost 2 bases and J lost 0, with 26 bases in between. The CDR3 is CASSFLSSGWAGPNQETQYF. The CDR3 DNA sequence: TGCGCCAGCAGCTTTTTATCCTCGGGTTGGGCGGGACCAAACCAAGAGACCCAGTACTTC.

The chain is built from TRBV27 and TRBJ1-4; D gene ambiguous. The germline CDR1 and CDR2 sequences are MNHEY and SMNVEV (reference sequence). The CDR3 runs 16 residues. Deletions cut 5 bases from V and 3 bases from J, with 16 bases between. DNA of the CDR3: TGTGCCAGCAGTCCCCTATTGGGGTCTGCTAATGAAAAACTGTTTTTT. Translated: CASSPLLGSANEKLFF.

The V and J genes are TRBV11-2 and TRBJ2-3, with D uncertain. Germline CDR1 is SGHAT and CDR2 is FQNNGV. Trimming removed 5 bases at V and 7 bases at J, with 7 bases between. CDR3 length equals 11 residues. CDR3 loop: CASSDSHTQYF. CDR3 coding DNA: TGTGCCAGCAGCGATTCCCATACGCAGTATTTT.

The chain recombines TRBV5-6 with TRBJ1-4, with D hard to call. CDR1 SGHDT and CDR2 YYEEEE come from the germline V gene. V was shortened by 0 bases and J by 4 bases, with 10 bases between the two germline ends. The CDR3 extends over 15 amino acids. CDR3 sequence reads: CASSLEGGFNEKLFF. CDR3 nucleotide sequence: TGTGCCAGCAGCTTGGAGGGCGGCTTTAATGAAAAACTGTTTTTT.

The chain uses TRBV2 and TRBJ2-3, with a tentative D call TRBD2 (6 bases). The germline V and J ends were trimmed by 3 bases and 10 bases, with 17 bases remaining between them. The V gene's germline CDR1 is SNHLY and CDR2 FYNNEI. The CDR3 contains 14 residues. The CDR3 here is CASSESGNGGAQYF. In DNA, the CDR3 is TGTGCCAGCAGTGAGAGCGGAAACGGAGGGGCGCAGTATTTT.

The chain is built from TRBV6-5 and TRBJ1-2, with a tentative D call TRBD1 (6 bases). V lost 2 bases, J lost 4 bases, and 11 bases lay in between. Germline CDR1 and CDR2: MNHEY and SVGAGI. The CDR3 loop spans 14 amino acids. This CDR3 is CASSYPGVAYGYTF. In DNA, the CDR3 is TGTGCCAGCAGTTACCCAGGGGTTGCCTATGGCTACACCTTC.

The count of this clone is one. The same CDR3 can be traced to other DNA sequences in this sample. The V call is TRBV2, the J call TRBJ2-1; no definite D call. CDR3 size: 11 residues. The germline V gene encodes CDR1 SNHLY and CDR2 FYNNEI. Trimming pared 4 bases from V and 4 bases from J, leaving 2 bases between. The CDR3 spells CASSGYNEQFF. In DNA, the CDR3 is TGTGCCAGCAGTGGGTACAATGAGCAGTTCTTC.

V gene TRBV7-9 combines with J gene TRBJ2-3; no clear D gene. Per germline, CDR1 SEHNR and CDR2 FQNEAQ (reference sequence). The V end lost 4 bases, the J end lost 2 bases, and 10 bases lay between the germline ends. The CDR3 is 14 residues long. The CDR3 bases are TGTGCCAGCAGCTCGATGAGCCACACAGATACGCAGTATTTT. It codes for CASSSMSHTDTQYF.

The CDR3 nucleotides are TGCAGCGTTGAAGAGGTGGCCAATGAGCAGTTCTTC. Amino acid sequence: CSVEEVANEQFF. The chain is built from TRBV29-1 and TRBJ2-1, with D hard to call. V dropped 0 bases and J dropped 6 bases, with 6 bases sitting between them. Germline V lookup: CDR1 SQVTM, CDR2 ANQGSEA. This CDR3 contains 12 residues.

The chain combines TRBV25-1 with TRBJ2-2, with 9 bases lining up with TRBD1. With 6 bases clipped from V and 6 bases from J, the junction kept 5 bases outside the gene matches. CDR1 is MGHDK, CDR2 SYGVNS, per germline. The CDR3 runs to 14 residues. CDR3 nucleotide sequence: TGTGCCAGCAGCCTGACAGGGGGAGCCGGGGAGCTGTTTTTT. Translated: CASSLTGGAGELFF.

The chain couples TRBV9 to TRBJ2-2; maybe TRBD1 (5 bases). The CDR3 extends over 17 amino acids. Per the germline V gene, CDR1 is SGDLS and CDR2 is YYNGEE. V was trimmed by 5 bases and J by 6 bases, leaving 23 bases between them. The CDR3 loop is CASSADILWSNPGELFF. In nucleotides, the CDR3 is TGTGCCAGCAGTGCGGACATTTTATGGTCTAACCCCGGGGAGCTGTTTTTT.

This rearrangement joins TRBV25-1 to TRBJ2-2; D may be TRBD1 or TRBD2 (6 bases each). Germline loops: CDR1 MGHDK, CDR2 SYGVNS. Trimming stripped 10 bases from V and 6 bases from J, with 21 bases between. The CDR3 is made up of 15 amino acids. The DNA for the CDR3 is TGTGCCACCCGGGGGCAGAGCGAATTTTCCGGGGAGCTGTTTTTT. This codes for CATRGQSEFSGELFF.

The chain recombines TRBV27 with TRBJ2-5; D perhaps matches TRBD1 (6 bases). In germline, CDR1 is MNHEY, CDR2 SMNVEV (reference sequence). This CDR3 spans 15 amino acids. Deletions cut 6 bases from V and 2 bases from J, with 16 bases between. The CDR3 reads CASSNLQGEQETQYF. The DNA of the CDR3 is TGTGCCAGCAGCAATCTACAGGGAGAGCAAGAGACCCAGTACTTC.

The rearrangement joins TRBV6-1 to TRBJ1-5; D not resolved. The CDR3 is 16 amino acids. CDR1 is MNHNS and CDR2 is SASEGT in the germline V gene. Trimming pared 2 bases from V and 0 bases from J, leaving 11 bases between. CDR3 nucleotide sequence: TGTGCCAGCAGTGAACCCCAGGATTATAGCAATCAGCCCCAGCATTTT. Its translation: CASSEPQDYSNQPQHF.

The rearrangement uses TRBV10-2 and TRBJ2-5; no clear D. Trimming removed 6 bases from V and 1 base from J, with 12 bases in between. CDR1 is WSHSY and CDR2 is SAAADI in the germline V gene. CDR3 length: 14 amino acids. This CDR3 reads CASRSAASQETQYF. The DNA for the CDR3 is TGCGCCAGCAGGTCGGCGGCCAGCCAAGAGACCCAGTACTTC.

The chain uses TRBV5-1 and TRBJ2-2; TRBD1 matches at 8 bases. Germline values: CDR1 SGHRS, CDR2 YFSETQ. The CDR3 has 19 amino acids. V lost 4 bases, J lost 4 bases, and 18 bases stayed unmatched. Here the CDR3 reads CASSPRWGTGGVSTGELFF. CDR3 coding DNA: TGCGCCAGCAGCCCTCGATGGGGTACAGGGGGTGTCTCCACCGGGGAGCTGTTTTTT.